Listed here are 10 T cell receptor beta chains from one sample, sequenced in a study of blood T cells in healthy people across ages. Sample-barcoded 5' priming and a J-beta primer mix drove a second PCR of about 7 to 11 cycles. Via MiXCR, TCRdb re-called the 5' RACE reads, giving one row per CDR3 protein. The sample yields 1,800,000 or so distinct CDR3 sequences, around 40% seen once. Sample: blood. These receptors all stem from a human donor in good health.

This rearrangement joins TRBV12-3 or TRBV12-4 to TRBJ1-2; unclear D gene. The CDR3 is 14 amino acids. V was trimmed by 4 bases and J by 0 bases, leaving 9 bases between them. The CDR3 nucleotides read TGTGCCAGCAGTTCCGACAAGACTAACTATGGCTACACCTTC. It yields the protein CASSSDKTNYGYTF.

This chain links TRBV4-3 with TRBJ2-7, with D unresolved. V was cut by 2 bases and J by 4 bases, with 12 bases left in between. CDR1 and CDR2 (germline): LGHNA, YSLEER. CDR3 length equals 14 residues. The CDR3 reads CASSQQRFQYEQYF. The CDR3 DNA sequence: TGCGCCAGCAGCCAACAACGGTTTCAGTACGAGCAGTACTTC.

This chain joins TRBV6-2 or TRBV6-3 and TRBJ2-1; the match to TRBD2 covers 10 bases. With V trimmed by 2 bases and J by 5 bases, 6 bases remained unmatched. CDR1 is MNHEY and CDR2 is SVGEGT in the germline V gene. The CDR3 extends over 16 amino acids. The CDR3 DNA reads TGTGCCAGCAGTTACACCATAGCGGGGGGCAACAATGAGCAGTTCTTC. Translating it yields CASSYTIAGGNNEQFF.

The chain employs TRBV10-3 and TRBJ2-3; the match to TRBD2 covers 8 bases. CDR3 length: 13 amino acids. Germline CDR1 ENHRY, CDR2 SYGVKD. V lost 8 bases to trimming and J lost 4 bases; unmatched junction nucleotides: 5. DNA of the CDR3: TGTGCCATCCGGGGGGGCCAAGCAGATACGCAGTATTTT. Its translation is CAIRGGQADTQYF.

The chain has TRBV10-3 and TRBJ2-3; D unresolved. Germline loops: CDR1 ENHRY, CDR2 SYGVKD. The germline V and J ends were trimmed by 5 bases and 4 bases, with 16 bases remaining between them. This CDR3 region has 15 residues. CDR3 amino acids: CAISRRTGQADTQYF. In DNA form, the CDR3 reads TGTGCCATCAGTCGCCGGACCGGTCAGGCAGATACGCAGTATTTT.

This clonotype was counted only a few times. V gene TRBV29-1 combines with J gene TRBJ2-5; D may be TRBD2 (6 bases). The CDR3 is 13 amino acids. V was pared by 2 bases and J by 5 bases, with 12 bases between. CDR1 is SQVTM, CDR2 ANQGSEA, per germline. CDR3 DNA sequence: TGCAGCGTTGAATCCGGGGCGGGGGAGACCCAGTACTTC. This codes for CSVESGAGETQYF.

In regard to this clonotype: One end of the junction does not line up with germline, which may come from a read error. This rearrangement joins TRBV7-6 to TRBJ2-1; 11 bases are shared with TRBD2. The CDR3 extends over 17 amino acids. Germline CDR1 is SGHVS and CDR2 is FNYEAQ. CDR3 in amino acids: CAGSPGASGGTSAEQFF. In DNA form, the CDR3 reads TGTGCCGGCAGCCCAGGGGCTAGCGGGGGGACTTCGGCTGAGCAGTTCTTC.

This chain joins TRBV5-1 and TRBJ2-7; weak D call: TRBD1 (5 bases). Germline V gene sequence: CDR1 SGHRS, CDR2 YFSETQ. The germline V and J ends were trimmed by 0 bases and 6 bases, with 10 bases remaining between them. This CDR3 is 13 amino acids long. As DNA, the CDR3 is TGCGCCAGCAGCTTGGAGTGGGGCTCCGAGCAGTACTTC. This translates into CASSLEWGSEQYF. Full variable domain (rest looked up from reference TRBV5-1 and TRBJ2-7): KAGVTQTPRYLIKTRGQQVTLSCSPISGHRSVSWYQQTPGQGLQFLFEYFSETQRNKGNFPGRFSGRQFSNSRSEMNVSTLELGDSALYLCASSLEWGSEQYFGPGTRLTVT.

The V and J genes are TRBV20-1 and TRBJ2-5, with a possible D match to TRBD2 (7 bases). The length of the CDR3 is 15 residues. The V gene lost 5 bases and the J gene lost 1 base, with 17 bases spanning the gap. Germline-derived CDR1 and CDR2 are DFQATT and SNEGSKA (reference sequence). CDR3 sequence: CSAPVYGGPQETQYF. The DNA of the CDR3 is TGCAGTGCTCCTGTATACGGGGGGCCCCAAGAGACCCAGTACTTC.

The CDR3 sequence: CASSVGGRVNSPLHF. CDR3 bases: TGTGCCAGCAGCGTAGGCGGCAGGGTTAATTCACCCCTCCACTTT. This chain uses TRBV9 with TRBJ1-6; tentatively, D is TRBD1 (5 bases). V was clipped by 0 bases and J by 6 bases, with 10 bases between them. Germline loops: CDR1 SGDLS, CDR2 YYNGEE. The CDR3 sequence is 15 residues long.